This entry lists 27 T cell receptor beta chains sequenced from one sample in a study of T cells in Graves' hyperthyroidism and ophthalmopathy. TCR beta CDR3 region amplification was performed from RNA transcripts. In the first-round RT-PCR of the TCR CDR3, the HTBI primer set was used. MiXCR, applied by TCRdb to the multiplex PCR reads, yields one record per CDR3 protein. Of 250,000 or so distinct CDR3 sequences in the sample, approximately 14% were seen once. The sample consisted of blood. These receptors were obtained from a woman between 45 and 65 years old with Graves' hyperthyroidism that later progressed to Graves' ophthalmopathy.

As regards this clonotype: A single base separates this from a much larger clone, so it may be a read error. CDR3 loop: CASSPQGRGGFYGYTF. As DNA, the CDR3 is TGTGCCAGCAGCCCCCAGGGACGGGGTGGCTTCTATGGCTACACCTTC. The chain is built from TRBV5-6 and TRBJ1-2; D is possibly TRBD1 (5 bases). V was clipped by 4 bases and J by 4 bases, with 20 bases between them. The CDR3 consists of 16 residues. The V gene's germline CDR1 is SGHDT and CDR2 YYEEEE. The full variable domain, with the rest looked up from reference TRBV5-6 and TRBJ1-2, is DAGVTQSPTHLIKTRGQQVTLRCSPKSGHDTVSWYQQALGQGPQFIFQYYEEEERQRGNFPDRFSGHQFPNYSSELNVNALLLGDSALYLCASSPQGRGGFYGYTFGSGTRLTVV.

This clonotype was observed many times. This chain links TRBV30 with TRBJ2-7, with D tentatively TRBD2 (6 bases). Germline assignment: CDR1 GTSNPN and CDR2 SVGIG (reference sequence). CDR3 length: 17 residues. Trimming took off 4 bases at V and 1 base at J, with 23 bases between the two ends. CDR3 in amino acids: CAWKIAHHGGLSYEQYF. The CDR3 DNA sequence: TGTGCCTGGAAAATCGCCCACCACGGGGGACTTTCCTACGAGCAGTACTTC.

This chain links TRBV20-1 with TRBJ2-5; 7 bases match TRBD2. Per germline, CDR1 DFQATT and CDR2 SNEGSKA (reference sequence). The CDR3 runs 16 residues. J gave up 2 bases and V 1 base, and 10 bases lay outside the gene matches. The CDR3 coding sequence is TGCAGTGCTAGAGGTCGAGTCGAAGCGGGGCAAGAGACCCAGTACTTC. Protein product: CSARGRVEAGQETQYF.

The V call is TRBV11-2, the J call TRBJ2-2, with unresolved D. V shed 5 bases and J shed 5 bases, with 12 bases lying between them. Looked up from germline, CDR1 is SGHAT and CDR2 is FQNNGV. This CDR3 spans 14 amino acids. The CDR3 protein is CASSVSEGTGELFF. CDR3 sequence (DNA): TGTGCCAGCAGCGTTAGTGAAGGGACCGGGGAGCTGTTTTTT.

This clonotype was seen at least ten times. The chain joins TRBV10-2 to TRBJ2-7; D may be TRBD2 (7 bases). Trimming took off 4 bases at V and 5 bases at J, with 9 bases between the two ends. The length of the CDR3 is 12 residues. Germline-derived CDR1 and CDR2 are WSHSY and SAAADI. In DNA form, the CDR3 reads TGCGCCAGCAGTGCGGGGGGCGACGAGCAGTACTTC. It is translated as CASSAGGDEQYF.

This clonotype was found many times. The rearrangement uses TRBV20-1 and TRBJ2-3; TRBD2 matches at 14 bases. This CDR3 comprises 16 residues. J gave up 3 bases and V 5 bases, and 7 bases lay outside the gene matches. CDR1 DFQATT and CDR2 SNEGSKA come from the germline V gene (reference sequence). CDR3 sequence reads: CSALRLAGGATDTQYF. The CDR3 nucleotides read TGCAGTGCTCTAAGACTAGCGGGAGGGGCAACAGATACGCAGTATTTT.

This clonotype has just one count. The chain uses TRBV28 and TRBJ1-3; possibly TRBD1 for D (5 bases). CDR3 length: 14 residues. The germline V gene has CDR1 MDHEN and CDR2 SYDVKM. Deletions cut 4 bases from V and 4 bases from J, with 11 bases between. The CDR3 nucleotides read TGTGCCAGCAGTTCCAGGGTAGGGGGAAACACCATATATTTT. Its translation is CASSSRVGGNTIYF.

The V and J genes are TRBV11-2 and TRBJ2-3, with D perhaps TRBD2 (6 bases). The V gene's germline CDR1 is SGHAT and CDR2 FQNNGV. Trimming left V 0 bases short and J 6 bases short, with 16 bases between. This CDR3 is built from 16 residues. The DNA of the CDR3 is TGTGCCAGCAGCTTAGATAACGGAGGGGAACGCGATACGCAGTATTTT. Encoded protein: CASSLDNGGERDTQYF.

V usage is TRBV5-4 and J usage is TRBJ2-3; D is possibly TRBD1 (6 bases). V lost 0 bases and J lost 5, with 13 bases in between. The CDR3 spans 15 residues. The germline gives CDR1 SGHNT, CDR2 YYREEE (reference sequence). Here the CDR3 DNA reads TGTGCCAGCAGCTTGGGGGGGCAGGGAAAAGATACGCAGTATTTT. Residues: CASSLGGQGKDTQYF. The full variable domain, in which reference TRBV5-4 and TRBJ2-3 provide the parts outside the CDR3, is ETGVTQSPTHLIKTRGQQVTLRCSSQSGHNTVSWYQQALGQGPQFIFQYYREEENGRGNFPPRFSGLQFPNYSSELNVNALELDDSALYLCASSLGGQGKDTQYFGPGTRLTVL.

This clonotype has just a few counts. The chain carries TRBV7-9 and TRBJ1-4; 7 bases agree with TRBD1. The V gene end was trimmed by 3 bases and the J gene end by 8 bases; junction bases not matched to a gene: 9. Germline V gene lookup returns CDR1 SEHNR and CDR2 FQNEAQ (reference sequence). The CDR3 covers 15 residues. The CDR3 reads CASSFGGQVGEKLFF. CDR3 in DNA: TGTGCCAGCAGCTTCGGAGGACAGGTGGGGGAAAAACTGTTTTTT.

A note on this clonotype: Germline is not matched at one junction end, which may reflect a read error. The chain carries TRBV6-1 and TRBJ2-3; D is ambiguous. CDR1 is MNHNS and CDR2 is SASEGT in the germline V gene. CDR3 length equals 12 residues. The CDR3 nucleotides read TGTGCCAGCAGTGCTTTTTCAGGTACGCGGTATTTT. Translated: CASSAFSGTRYF.

The table lists this clonotype with many counts. The V gene is TRBV9, the J gene TRBJ2-7; 8 bases are shared with TRBD2. Germline V CDR1 and CDR2: SGDLS, YYNGEE. V lost 1 base and J lost 2; bases outside the gene matches: 5. This CDR3 spans 15 amino acids. CDR3 sequence (DNA): TGTGCCAGCAGCGTAAGCGGGAGTGGGGCCTACGAGCAGTACTTC. Its protein is CASSVSGSGAYEQYF.

The V gene is TRBV3-1, the J gene TRBJ2-3; 7 bases are shared with TRBD2. J lost 0 bases, V lost 0 bases, and 9 bases had no gene match. The germline V gene encodes CDR1 LGHDT and CDR2 YNNKEL (reference sequence). The CDR3 sequence is 18 residues long. CDR3 sequence reads: CASSQDWGGASSTDTQYF. For the CDR3, the DNA is TGTGCCAGCAGCCAAGATTGGGGAGGGGCCAGTAGCACAGATACGCAGTATTTT.

This clonotype was counted ten times or more. J is TRBJ1-2 and V is TRBV2; D remains ambiguous. Looked up from germline, CDR1 is SNHLY and CDR2 is FYNNEI. Trimming pared 4 bases from V and 4 bases from J, leaving 13 bases between. The CDR3 is 14 residues long. CDR3 nucleotide sequence: TGTGCCAGCAGTGTCAATGCGGATCTCTATGGCTACACCTTC. This encodes CASSVNADLYGYTF.

This clonotype was recorded many times. V is TRBV20-1 and J is TRBJ1-2; possibly TRBD1 for D (6 bases). The V end was cut by 3 bases, the J end by 4 bases, with 15 bases between. Germline assignment: CDR1 DFQATT and CDR2 SNEGSKA (reference sequence). CDR3 size: 14 residues. The CDR3 sequence: CSASPPGAIYGYTF. The CDR3 DNA reads TGCAGTGCTAGTCCCCCAGGGGCGATCTATGGCTACACCTTC.

The sample holds many counts of this clonotype. CDR3 nucleotide sequence: TGTGCCAGCAGGGCTGACAGGGGCCAAGAGACCCAGTACTTC. Protein sequence: CASRADRGQETQYF. The rearrangement links TRBV12-3 or TRBV12-4 to TRBJ2-5; 8 positions match TRBD1. Trimming cost V 6 bases and J 1 base; bases outside gene matches: 4. CDR3 length: 14 amino acids.

Ten or more counts support this clonotype. The chain uses TRBV11-2 and TRBJ1-1; D remains unclear. The V and J ends lost 1 base and 3 bases respectively, with 15 bases between them. CDR1 is SGHAT, CDR2 FQNNGV, per germline. The CDR3 is 16 residues long. The CDR3 region has the DNA TGTGCCAGCAGCTTAGGGGATGGTCCTCAAGACACTGAAGCTTTCTTT. Translating it yields CASSLGDGPQDTEAFF.

Regarding this clonotype: A much larger clone lies one base from this, so it may be a read error. The rearrangement uses TRBV20-1 and TRBJ2-7; the match to TRBD2 covers 12 bases. Germline CDR1 reads DFQATT; CDR2 reads SNEGSKA (reference sequence). The CDR3 spans 16 residues. The ends lost 4 bases at V and 3 bases at J; junction bases unmatched: 10. The CDR3, as DNA: TGCAGTGCTATCGTGACTAGCGGGAGAGGCCTCTACGAGCAGTACTTC. Protein sequence: CSAIVTSGRGLYEQYF.

This clonotype was observed many times. V and J are TRBV2 and TRBJ1-6; 8 nucleotides agree with TRBD1. The CDR3 loop spans 20 amino acids. Germline trimming cut 0 bases from V and 0 bases from J; bases unmatched to any gene: 10. The germline V gene encodes CDR1 SNHLY and CDR2 FYNNEI. The CDR3 loop is CASSEAGQVSISSYNSPLHF. The CDR3 nucleotides read TGTGCCAGCAGTGAAGCGGGACAGGTCTCAATCAGCTCCTATAATTCACCCCTCCACTTT.

The genes are TRBV7-8 and TRBJ2-1; TRBD2 agrees at 9 bases. The CDR3 runs 16 residues. Looked up from germline, CDR1 is SGHVS and CDR2 is FQNEAQ. Losses at the gene ends were 1 base for V and 6 bases for J; bases not matched to a gene: 7. CDR3 nucleotide sequence: TGTGCCAGCAGCTTAGAAGTTGCGGGAGGGTCCAATGAGCAGTTCTTC. This translates into CASSLEVAGGSNEQFF.

This clonotype was recorded many times. The V gene is TRBV6-1, the J gene TRBJ1-5; 8 nucleotides align to TRBD1. Germline values: CDR1 MNHNS, CDR2 SASEGT. The CDR3 consists of 12 residues. V lost 6 bases to trimming and J lost 5 bases; unmatched junction nucleotides: 0. The CDR3: CASRTGDQPQHF. DNA of the CDR3: TGTGCCAGCAGGACAGGGGATCAGCCCCAGCATTTT.

This clonotype appeared many times. This chain links TRBV5-1 with TRBJ1-1, with TRBD1 matching 7 bases. Trimming at V came to 5 bases and at J to 1 base, leaving 5 bases not matched to a gene. The CDR3 length is 14 residues. Germline lookup yields CDR1 SGHRS and CDR2 YFSETQ. The CDR3 reads CASRGTVTNTEAFF. The CDR3 nucleotides are TGCGCCAGCAGGGGGACAGTTACGAACACTGAAGCTTTCTTT.

This chain uses TRBV27 with TRBJ1-2, with a weak D call TRBD1 (6 bases). The CDR3 covers 14 residues. Germline V gives CDR1 MNHEY, CDR2 SMNVEV (reference sequence). Trimming left V 3 bases short and J 6 bases short, with 14 bases between. As DNA, the CDR3 is TGTGCCAGCAGTTTGGCAGGGGTACTCCATGGCTACACCTTC. Translating gives CASSLAGVLHGYTF.

Many counts were recorded for this clonotype. The CDR3 DNA sequence: TGTGCCAGCAGTTTTAACCAACGAGAGACCCAGTACTTC. Translation gives CASSFNQRETQYF. The chain couples TRBV12-3 or TRBV12-4 to TRBJ2-5; D gene ambiguous. The CDR3 is 13 residues long. The V end lost 3 bases, the J end lost 4 bases, and 9 bases lay between the germline ends.

This clonotype was seen at least ten times. The chain is built from TRBV28 and TRBJ2-7; D perhaps matches TRBD2 (5 bases). This CDR3 contains 13 residues. Germline CDR1 reads MDHEN; CDR2 reads SYDVKM. The CDR3 coding sequence is TGTGTCGCCGGAGGCAGGCCCTCCTACGAGCAGTACTTC. It translates to CVAGGRPSYEQYF.

This clonotype was found a few times. The rearrangement uses TRBV5-4 and TRBJ2-3; TRBD2 matches 10 bases. V was pared by 4 bases and J by 4 bases, with 6 bases of the junction left unmatched. Germline V gene sequence: CDR1 SGHNT, CDR2 YYREEE (reference sequence). There are 15 residues in the CDR3. The CDR3 sequence: CASSPPSGRADTQYF. The CDR3 nucleotides read TGTGCCAGCAGCCCTCCTAGCGGGAGAGCAGATACGCAGTATTTT.

In this sample, this clonotype turned up many times. The CDR3 DNA is TGTGCCACCCAAAAGGGAGGAACCTACAATGAGCAGTTCTTC. Protein: CATQKGGTYNEQFF. The chain couples TRBV6-1 to TRBJ2-1; D possibly corresponds to TRBD2 (6 bases). This CDR3 spans 14 amino acids. Trimming removed 10 bases from V and 2 bases from J, with 15 bases in between. CDR1 MNHNS and CDR2 SASEGT come from the germline V gene.